Following are 9 T cell receptor beta chains from one sample sequenced in a study of shared clonotypes between healthy human individuals. Clones were sequenced by immunoSEQ multiplex PCR, and TCRdb holds only the in-frame ones, with some missing. Of approximately 2,000,000 clones detected, 85% to 95% appear once; the ten largest clones hold around 0.35%. Sequences were obtained from naive CD4+ T cells from PBMCs. Subset defined: CD45RA+ positively selected. Receptors were obtained from a young man in good health. Some clones in this sample may be carry-over from other donors' samples.

J is TRBJ1-1 and V is TRBV7-9, with D unresolved. CDR1 SEHNR and CDR2 FQNEAQ come from the germline V gene (reference sequence). This CDR3 is 15 amino acids long. With 1 base removed from V and 3 bases from J, the gap between germline ends came to 12 bases. The CDR3 DNA follows: TGTGCCAGCAGCTTAGTAGGCGGGCTGTACACTGAAGCTTTCTTT. Amino acid sequence: CASSLVGGLYTEAFF.

This chain connects TRBV7-3 to TRBJ2-5; 10 bases fit TRBD1. The CDR3 is made up of 19 amino acids. J gave up 5 bases and V 0 bases, and 15 bases lay outside the gene matches. Germline CDR1 SGHTA, CDR2 FQGTGA. CDR3 sequence (DNA): TGTGCCAGCAGCTTAACGGGGCCAAATTGGGACAGGGGCGGGGAGACCCAGTACTTC. Its protein is CASSLTGPNWDRGGETQYF.

The genes are TRBV2 and TRBJ1-5; 9 bases are shared with TRBD1. The CDR3 is 15 residues long. Germline CDR1 and CDR2: SNHLY and FYNNEI. The V segment lost 4 bases and the J segment 2 bases; nucleotides outside the gene matches: 3. CDR3 sequence (DNA): TGTGCCAGCAGTGCTAGACAGGGGGGCAATCAGCCCCAGCATTTT. It yields the protein CASSARQGGNQPQHF. The variable domain in full, with the rest retrieved from reference TRBV2 and TRBJ1-5, is EPEVTQTPSHQVTQMGQEVILRCVPISNHLYFYWYRQILGQKVEFLVSFYNNEISEKSEIFDDQFSVERPDGSNFTLKIRSTKLEDSAMYFCASSARQGGNQPQHFGDGTRLSIL.

The chain couples TRBV15 to TRBJ2-3; possibly TRBD2 for D (6 bases). CDR1 and CDR2 from the germline V gene are LNHNV and YYDKDF (reference sequence). V was trimmed by 1 base and J by 0 bases, leaving 17 bases between them. There are 18 residues in the CDR3. The CDR3 spells CATSRAFEHGGSTDTQYF. The DNA for the CDR3 is TGTGCCACCAGCAGAGCATTCGAGCACGGGGGAAGCACAGATACGCAGTATTTT.

The CDR3 loop is CASGRTYSYNEQFF. CDR3 in DNA: TGTGCCAGCGGAAGGACTTACTCCTACAATGAGCAGTTCTTC. The chain is built from TRBV6-1 and TRBJ2-1; a weak D match, TRBD2 (5 bases). The V gene's germline CDR1 is MNHNS and CDR2 SASEGT. V gave up 8 bases and J gave up 0 bases, with 11 bases separating them. This CDR3 is built from 14 residues.

The chain is built from TRBV28 and TRBJ2-5; D may correspond to TRBD1 or TRBD2 (7 bases each). The CDR3 spans 19 residues. Trimming stripped 5 bases from V and 5 bases from J, with 30 bases between. Germline V gene sequence: CDR1 MDHEN, CDR2 SYDVKM. The CDR3 region is CASSPYRRAGGGGRETQYF. The CDR3 DNA is TGTGCCAGCAGTCCTTACCGGCGCGCAGGGGGAGGGGGCCGGGAGACCCAGTACTTC. Together with reference TRBV28 and TRBJ2-5, the CDR3 gives the full variable domain: DVKVTQSSRYLVKRTGEKVFLECVQDMDHENMFWYRQDPGLGLRLIYFSYDVKMKEKGDIPEGYSVSREKKERFSLILESASTNQTSMYLCASSPYRRAGGGGRETQYFGPGTRLLVL.

The gene calls are TRBV28 and TRBJ1-1, with D perhaps matching TRBD1 (5 bases). V was clipped by 7 bases and J by 3 bases, with 21 bases between them. The CDR3 consists of 16 residues. Germline CDR1 is MDHEN and CDR2 is SYDVKM. CDR3 loop: CASIPGGGRGDTEAFF. CDR3 in DNA: TGTGCCAGCATTCCAGGTGGAGGGCGGGGGGACACTGAAGCTTTCTTT.

The rearrangement links TRBV11-3 to TRBJ2-1; D is possibly TRBD2 (6 bases). Trimming took off 1 base at V and 5 bases at J, with 12 bases between the two ends. The V gene's germline CDR1 is SGHNT and CDR2 YENEEA. The CDR3 consists of 15 residues. In nucleotides, the CDR3 is TGTGCCAGCAGCTTAGTAGGCGGAGGGGACAATGAGCAGTTCTTC. Its protein product is CASSLVGGGDNEQFF. Full variable domain (missing parts from reference TRBV11-3 and TRBJ2-1): EAGVVQSPRYKIIEKKQPVAFWCNPISGHNTLYWYLQNLGQGPELLIRYENEEAVDDSQLPKDRFSAERLKGVDSTLKIQPAELGDSAVYLCASSLVGGGDNEQFFGPGTRLTVL.

The chain has TRBV5-1 and TRBJ2-5; 8 bases are shared with TRBD2. After removal of 5 bases from V and 1 base from J, the junction contained 4 bases not matched to a gene. The germline V gene encodes CDR1 SGHRS and CDR2 YFSETQ. The CDR3 spans 14 residues. As DNA, the CDR3 is TGCGCCAGCAGTAGCGGGGTGCCCCAAGAGACCCAGTACTTC. Its translation is CASSSGVPQETQYF.